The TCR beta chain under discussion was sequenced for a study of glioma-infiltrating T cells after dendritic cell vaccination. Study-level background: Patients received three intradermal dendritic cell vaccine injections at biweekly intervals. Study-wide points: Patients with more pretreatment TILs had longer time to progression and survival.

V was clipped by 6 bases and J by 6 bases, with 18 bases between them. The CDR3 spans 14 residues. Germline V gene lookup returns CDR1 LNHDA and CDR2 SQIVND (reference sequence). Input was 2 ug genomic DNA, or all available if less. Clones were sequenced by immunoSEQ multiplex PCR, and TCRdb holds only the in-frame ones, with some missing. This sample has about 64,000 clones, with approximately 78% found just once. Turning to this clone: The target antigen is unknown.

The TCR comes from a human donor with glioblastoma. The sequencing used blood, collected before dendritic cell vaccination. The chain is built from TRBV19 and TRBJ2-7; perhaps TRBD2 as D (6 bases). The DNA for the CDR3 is TGTGCCAGTAGCGTCGACTCCGGCGGGGCCGAGCAGTACTTC. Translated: CASSVDSGGAEQYF.